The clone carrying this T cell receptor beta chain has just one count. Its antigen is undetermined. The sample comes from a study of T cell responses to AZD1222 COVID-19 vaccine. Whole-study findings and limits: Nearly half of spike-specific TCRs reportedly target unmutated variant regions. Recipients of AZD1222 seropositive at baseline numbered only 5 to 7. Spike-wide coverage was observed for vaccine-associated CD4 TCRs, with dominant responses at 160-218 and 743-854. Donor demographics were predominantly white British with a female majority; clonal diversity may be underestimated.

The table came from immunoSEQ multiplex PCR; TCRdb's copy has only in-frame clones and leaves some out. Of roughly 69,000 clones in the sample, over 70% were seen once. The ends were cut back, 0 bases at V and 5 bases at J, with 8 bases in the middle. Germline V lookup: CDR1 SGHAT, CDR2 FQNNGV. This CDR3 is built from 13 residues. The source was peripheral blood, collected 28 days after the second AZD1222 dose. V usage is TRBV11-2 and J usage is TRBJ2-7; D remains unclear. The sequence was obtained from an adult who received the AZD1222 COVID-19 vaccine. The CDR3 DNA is TGTGCCAGCAGCTTAGAATACTCTCACGAGCAGTACTTC. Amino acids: CASSLEYSHEQYF.